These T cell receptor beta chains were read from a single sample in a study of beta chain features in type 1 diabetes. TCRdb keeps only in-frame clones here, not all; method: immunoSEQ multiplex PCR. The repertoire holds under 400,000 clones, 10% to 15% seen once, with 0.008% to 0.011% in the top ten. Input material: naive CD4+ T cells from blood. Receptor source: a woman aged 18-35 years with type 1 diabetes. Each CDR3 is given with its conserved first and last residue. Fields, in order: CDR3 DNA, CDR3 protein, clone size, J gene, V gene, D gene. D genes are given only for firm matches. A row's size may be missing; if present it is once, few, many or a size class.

TGTGCCAGCAGCCGGGGTGGGCGGGCTAGCTCCTACAATGAGCAGTTCTTC,CASSRGGRASSYNEQFF,.,TRBJ2-1,TRBV13,.
TGTGCCAGCAGCCTTCTCATGATGGAGTCCTACGAGCAGTACTTC,CASSLLMMESYEQYF,.,TRBJ2-7,TRBV5-6,.
TGTGCCAGCAGCTGGGCAGCTTCCGGTGAAGCTTTCTTT,CASSWAASGEAFF,.,TRBJ1-1,TRBV7-9,.
TGTGCCAGCGCCGAGGCGGGGGGCACTGAAGCTTTCTTT,CASAEAGGTEAFF,.,TRBJ1-1,TRBV2,.
TGCGCCAGCAGCGTGGTTCGGGGTAGCTATGGCTACACCTTC,CASSVVRGSYGYTF,.,TRBJ1-2,TRBV5-1,.
TGTGCCAGCAGCTTAGACAGATACAATGAGCAGTTCTTC,CASSLDRYNEQFF,.,TRBJ2-1,TRBV7-7,.
TGTGCTAGCAGCTTAGGAGGGACCTACAATGAGCAGTTCTTC,CASSLGGTYNEQFF,few,TRBJ2-1,TRBV7-7,.
TGTGCTAGCAGCCCCCGACTAGCGGGAGGATTCTACAATGAGCAGTTCTTC,CASSPRLAGGFYNEQFF,few,TRBJ2-1,TRBV7-7,TRBD2
TGCGCCAGCAGCCAAGATAGACTGTTTTTT,CASSQDRLFF,few,TRBJ1-4,TRBV4-1,.
TGTGCCTGGAGGATAGCGGGAGGGTACAATGAGCAGTTCTTC,CAWRIAGGYNEQFF,few,TRBJ2-1,TRBV30,TRBD2
TGTGCCAGCACCCTCGGTGAAGCTTTCTTT,CASTLGEAFF,.,TRBJ1-1,TRBV2,.
TGTGCCAGCAGTGACGGGAGACCCTACGAGCAGTACTTC,CASSDGRPYEQYF,.,TRBJ2-7,TRBV6-4,.
TGCAGCGTTGGATCGCCCAACAGGAACACTGAAGCTTTCTTT,CSVGSPNRNTEAFF,.,TRBJ1-1,TRBV29-1,.
TGTGCCAGCTCCCAACAGGGCTCTCGCGGCACTGAAGCTTTCTTT,CASSQQGSRGTEAFF,.,TRBJ1-1,TRBV18,.
TGTGCCAGCGGAACAGGGGGCAACTATGGCTACACCTTC,CASGTGGNYGYTF,.,TRBJ1-2,TRBV18,TRBD1
TGTGCCAGCAGCGGATCGAGGGGGAACATTCAGTACTTC,CASSGSRGNIQYF,.,TRBJ2-4,TRBV21-1,.
TGCGCCAGCAGCCCCATTGGCGCCGGAGGGATCAGACCCCAGCATTTT,CASSPIGAGGIRPQHF,few,TRBJ1-5,TRBV4-1,.
TGCAGTGCTAGACTATACGATGAGCAGTTCTTC,CSARLYDEQFF,.,TRBJ2-1,TRBV20-1,.
TGTGCCAGCTCCCAGGGACTAGCTAGCACAGATACGCAGTATTTT,CASSQGLASTDTQYF,few,TRBJ2-3,TRBV19,TRBD2
TGTGCCAGCAGCGTAGGAGCCGGACAAGGAACCGATCAGCCCCAGCATTTT,CASSVGAGQGTDQPQHF,few,TRBJ1-5,TRBV9,.
TGCGCCAGCAGTCGGGCCACTAGCGGGAGCACAGATACGCAGTATTTT,CASSRATSGSTDTQYF,few,TRBJ2-3,TRBV5-1,TRBD2
TGTGCCAGCACCATAACAGGGGCCGGCAATGAGCAGTTCTTC,CASTITGAGNEQFF,.,TRBJ2-1,TRBV11-2,TRBD1
TGTGCCAGCAGACCCGGACAGGGCTACGAGCAGTACTTC,CASRPGQGYEQYF,.,TRBJ2-7,TRBV28,TRBD1
TGTGCCAGCAGCTCACCAGGGGATGCGTCTGGAGAGCAGTACTTC,CASSSPGDASGEQYF,.,TRBJ2-7,TRBV7-2,.
TGTGCCAGCAGTTTTGTCGCAGGGGGCACTGAAGCTTTCTTT,CASSFVAGGTEAFF,.,TRBJ1-1,TRBV27,TRBD1
TGTGCCAGCAGCTTAGCGGGGGACAGGGGAGGCACTGAAGCTTTCTTT,CASSLAGDRGGTEAFF,.,TRBJ1-1,TRBV7-2,TRBD1
TGCGCCAGCAGAACCAGTCTCCAAGAGACCCAGTACTTC,CASRTSLQETQYF,.,TRBJ2-5,TRBV5-1,.
TGTGCCAGCAGCGAGACTCCCCTCACCGGGGAGCTGTTTTTT,CASSETPLTGELFF,few,TRBJ2-2,TRBV9,.
TGTGCCAGCAGTTACGACAGCCGTGGCTACACCTTC,CASSYDSRGYTF,.,TRBJ1-2,TRBV6-6,.
TGTGCCAGCAGTTTCGCCCTATCCTCACAGACAGATACGCAGTATTTT,CASSFALSSQTDTQYF,few,TRBJ2-3,TRBV28,.